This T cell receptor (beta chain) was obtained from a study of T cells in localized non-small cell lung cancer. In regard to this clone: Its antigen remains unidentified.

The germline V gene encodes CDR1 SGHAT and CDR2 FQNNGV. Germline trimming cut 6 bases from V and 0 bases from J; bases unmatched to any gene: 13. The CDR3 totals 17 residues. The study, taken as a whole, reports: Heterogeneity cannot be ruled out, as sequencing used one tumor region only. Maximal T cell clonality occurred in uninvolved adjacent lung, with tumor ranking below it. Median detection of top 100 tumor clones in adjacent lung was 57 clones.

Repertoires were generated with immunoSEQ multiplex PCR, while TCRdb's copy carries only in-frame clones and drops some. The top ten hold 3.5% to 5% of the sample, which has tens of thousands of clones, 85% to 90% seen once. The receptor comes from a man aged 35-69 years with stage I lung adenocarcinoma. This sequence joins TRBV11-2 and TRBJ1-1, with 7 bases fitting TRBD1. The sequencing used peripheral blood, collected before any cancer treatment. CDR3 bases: TGTGCCAGCAGTCAAAGACAGGGACTACAAATGAACACTGAAGCTTTCTTT. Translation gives CASSQRQGLQMNTEAFF.